Presented here are 6 T cell receptor beta chains from one specimen sequenced in a study of beta chain features in type 1 diabetes. Study-level results: TCRB CDR3s from Type 1 diabetes patients were moderately but significantly shorter in all four CD4+ subsets.

These receptors are not linked to any known antigen. The entirety of the isolated RNA underwent reverse transcription, so expressed TCRB transcripts were sequenced. TCRdb keeps only in-frame clones here, not all; method: immunoSEQ multiplex PCR. Of 300,000 to 350,000 clones listed, roughly 13% are singletons. Sequenced sample: naive CD4+ T cells from blood. The source of these receptors is a woman in her late teens or twenties with type 1 diabetes.

This clone was counted between two and nine times. In DNA form, the CDR3 reads TGTGCCTGGAAACAGGGTCGGGGCAATGAGCAGTTCTTC. Its protein product is CAWKQGRGNEQFF. The chain carries TRBV30 and TRBJ2-1; maybe TRBD1 (6 bases). This CDR3 has 13 amino acids. Germline V gives CDR1 GTSNPN, CDR2 SVGIG (reference sequence). V was clipped by 4 bases and J by 6 bases, with 13 bases between them.

This clone has more than one count but fewer than ten. This sequence joins TRBV19 and TRBJ2-2, with D unclear. Trimming cost V 5 bases and J 3 bases, with 13 bases left between them. Germline V lookup: CDR1 LNHDA, CDR2 SQIVND (reference sequence). The CDR3 sequence is 15 residues long. CDR3 sequence reads: CASSARVRYTGELFF. The CDR3 nucleotides are TGTGCCAGTAGTGCACGGGTCCGATACACCGGGGAGCTGTTTTTT. The variable domain in full, with the rest retrieved from reference TRBV19 and TRBJ2-2, is DGGITQSPKYLFRKEGQNVTLSCEQNLNHDAMYWYRQDPGQGLRLIYYSQIVNDFQKGDIAEGYSVSREKKESFPLTVTSAQKNPTAFYLCASSARVRYTGELFFGEGSRLTVL.

The sample holds a few counts of this clone. The J gene is TRBJ1-5, the V gene TRBV30; D not resolved. Germline V CDR1 and CDR2: GTSNPN, SVGIG (reference sequence). V lost 2 bases and J 1 base, leaving 6 bases between the germline ends. The length of the CDR3 is 13 residues. Here the CDR3 reads CAWSSASNQPQHF. In nucleotides, the CDR3 is TGTGCCTGGAGTTCCGCGAGCAATCAGCCCCAGCATTTT.

V usage is TRBV6-5 and J usage is TRBJ2-5, with D possibly being TRBD1 (6 bases). CDR3 length: 14 amino acids. The V end lost 7 bases, the J end lost 5 bases, and 17 bases lay between the germline ends. Germline V gene sequence: CDR1 MNHEY, CDR2 SVGAGI. The CDR3 coding sequence is TGTGCCAGCACCAGCCTTGGGGGCAGGGAGACCCAGTACTTC. Protein: CASTSLGGRETQYF.

The chain uses TRBV5-1 and TRBJ2-5, with D perhaps TRBD2 (6 bases). This CDR3 has 14 residues. Germline V lookup: CDR1 SGHRS, CDR2 YFSETQ. The V and J ends lost 4 bases and 2 bases respectively, with 12 bases between them. CDR3 sequence reads: CASSRDSRQETQYF. In DNA form, the CDR3 reads TGCGCCAGCAGCAGGGACTCACGGCAAGAGACCCAGTACTTC.

This clone was observed a few times. The chain couples TRBV19 to TRBJ2-1, with TRBD2 matching 9 bases. The CDR3 is 16 amino acids. Trimming at V came to 10 bases and at J to 0 bases, leaving 10 bases not matched to a gene. From germline, CDR1 is LNHDA and CDR2 SQIVND (reference sequence). CDR3 bases: TGTGCCACCACGGGACTAGCCGCAAACTCCTACAATGAGCAGTTCTTC. Amino acid sequence: CATTGLAANSYNEQFF.